This T cell receptor (beta chain) was captured by sequencing in a study of shared clonotypes between healthy human individuals. Notes on the study in general: Roughly 5% of naive CD4 clonotypes were common to several donors.

This CDR3 has 16 residues. Trimming took off 0 bases at V and 5 bases at J, with 16 bases between the two ends. Germline V gives CDR1 LNHDA, CDR2 SQIVND (reference sequence). Turning to this clone: Its specificity is not known.

The donor population consisted of healthy HIV-negative adults with no recent acute infections or vaccinations. CD45RA-negative memory and CD45RA+ naive subsets were split from the CD4+ cells. Profiling relied on immunoSEQ multiplex PCR, and the TCRdb table lists in-frame clones only, not all of them. The table lists about 2 million clones, about 95% of them singletons. The TCR sequence derives from a man younger than 35 in good health. The chain carries TRBV19 and TRBJ1-1, with D perhaps TRBD1 (6 bases). Material for sequencing was naive CD4+ T cells sorted from blood. Sample subset: CD45RA+ positively selected. The CDR3 protein is CASSIEGRGWWTEAFF. The CDR3 DNA is TGTGCCAGTAGTATAGAGGGCAGGGGCTGGTGGACTGAAGCTTTCTTT. The variable domain in full, with the rest retrieved from reference TRBV19 and TRBJ1-1, is DGGITQSPKYLFRKEGQNVTLSCEQNLNHDAMYWYRQDPGQGLRLIYYSQIVNDFQKGDIAEGYSVSREKKESFPLTVTSAQKNPTAFYLCASSIEGRGWWTEAFFGQGTRLTVV.